Shown below are 31 T cell receptor beta chains from a single sample sequenced in a study of T cell clonality in common variable immunodeficiency. Study outcomes and limitations: Fewer deletions and N-nucleotide insertions were reportedly seen in common variable immunodeficiency TCR beta sequences.

No cognate antigen is known for these TCRs. The protocol was immunoSEQ multiplex PCR, while the TCRdb copy is restricted to in-frame clones and leaves out a portion. This sample shows some 16,000 clones and no singletons; roughly 14% rests with the ten largest. The material sequenced was peripheral blood mononuclear cells. Source of these receptors: a human donor with common variable immunodeficiency.

Comment on this clone: The missing CDR3 end, 3 residues past where the read stops, is filled in from the germline J gene. The V gene is TRBV7-3, the J gene TRBJ1-1, with 7 bases that match TRBD1. CDR1 is SGHTA, CDR2 FQGTGA, per germline. The V gene end was trimmed by 5 bases and the J gene end by 5 bases; junction bases not matched to a gene: 8. This CDR3 region has 14 residues. The part of the CDR3 DNA that was read is TGTGCCAGCAGCCGACAGGGCGGGGTTACTGAA. This sequence encodes CASSRQGGVTE. The entire CDR3 protein is CASSRQGGVTEAFF. The complete variable domain, with remaining parts taken from reference TRBV7-3 and TRBJ1-1, reads GAGVSQTPSNKVTEKGKYVELRCDPISGHTALYWYRQSLGQGPEFLIYFQGTGAADDSGLPNDRFFAVRPEGSVSTLKIQRTERGDSAVYLCASSRQGGVTEAFFGQGTRLTVV.

Comment on this clone: Read data end 3 residues before the CDR3 end; the end is taken from the germline J gene. This chain connects TRBV2 to TRBJ1-2, with D possibly matching TRBD1 (5 bases). The CDR3 covers 13 residues. Per the germline V gene, CDR1 is SNHLY and CDR2 is FYNNEI. Between the trimmed V and J ends, which lost 3 bases and 7 bases, there was a span of 12 bases. The CDR3 protein is CASSDDRRGGYTF. The CDR3 DNA, read in part, is TGTGCCAGCAGTGATGACCGGAGGGGTGGC.

This clone has at least ten counts. From the germline J gene comes the end of the CDR3, since the read stops 3 residues before it. This rearrangement joins TRBV20-1 to TRBJ2-2; 12 bases are shared with TRBD2. With 3 bases clipped from V and 7 bases from J, the junction kept 9 bases outside the gene matches. The CDR3 sequence is 16 residues long. Germline-derived CDR1 and CDR2 are DFQATT and SNEGSKA (reference sequence). CDR3 in amino acids: CSASGLAGGPDGELFF. The CDR3 DNA, read in part, is TGCAGTGCTAGCGGTCTAGCGGGGGGGCCTGACGGGGAG.

This clone was recorded a few times. A read error may account for a junction end that differs from germline. The CDR3 is cut off 3 residues early in the read; its end comes from the germline J gene. The V gene is TRBV7-7, the J gene TRBJ2-5, with 10 bases aligning to TRBD2. The CDR3 is made up of 15 amino acids. Germline V gives CDR1 SSHAT, CDR2 FNYEAQ (reference sequence). Partial CDR3 DNA: TGTGCTAGCAGCCAAAGCGGGGGGGCCGGTGAGACC. Residues: CASSQSGGAGET. The entire CDR3 sequence reads CASSQSGGAGETQYF.

Notes on this clone: The read terminates 3 residues before the CDR3 end, so the remaining end is supplied by the germline J gene. V usage is TRBV6-2 or TRBV6-3 and J usage is TRBJ2-1; TRBD1 aligns across 8 bases. The V and J ends lost 2 bases and 5 bases, in that order; junction bases with no gene match: 5. The V gene's germline CDR1 is MNHEY and CDR2 SVGEGT. This CDR3 has 15 residues. The sequenced part of the CDR3 DNA is TGTGCCAGCAGTTACCGGACAGGGCAGAACAATGAG. Translated, it gives CASSYRTGQNNE. The complete CDR3 protein is CASSYRTGQNNEQFF.

In its sample, this clone was seen a few times. The read ends 3 residues shy of where the CDR3 ends; the end is completed using the germline J gene. This chain uses TRBV19 with TRBJ1-4, with 9 positions matching TRBD1. Germline CDR1 LNHDA, CDR2 SQIVND (reference sequence). The ends lost 5 bases at V and 6 bases at J; junction bases unmatched: 4. This CDR3 spans 14 amino acids. CDR3 in amino acids: CASSAGQGYEKLFF. CDR3 DNA (partial): TGTGCCAGTAGTGCGGGACAGGGTTATGAAAAA.

Points on this clone: The read comes to an end 3 residues before the CDR3 does, leaving the germline J gene to fill in the end. This chain links TRBV5-1 with TRBJ2-5; the match to TRBD1 covers 8 bases. This CDR3 is 15 amino acids long. J gave up 4 bases and V 4 bases, and 9 bases lay outside the gene matches. The V gene's germline CDR1 is SGHRS and CDR2 YFSETQ. The CDR3 DNA, read in part, is TGCGCCAGCAGCCTCCTGACAGGGGAAGGAGAGACC. Its translation: CASSLLTGEGET. The CDR3 reads in full as CASSLLTGEGETQYF.

As for this clone: The missing CDR3 end, 3 residues past where the read stops, is filled in from the germline J gene. The chain combines TRBV19 with TRBJ1-2, with 7 bases identical to TRBD1. Germline V gives CDR1 LNHDA, CDR2 SQIVND (reference sequence). The CDR3 totals 12 residues. With 6 bases clipped from V and 4 bases from J, the junction kept 2 bases outside the gene matches. The chain's CDR3 is CASRTGPYGYTF. The sequenced part of the CDR3 DNA is TGTGCCAGTAGGACAGGGCCCTATGGC.

Of note for this clone: The CDR3 goes on 3 residues after the read ends, and that part is filled in from the germline J gene. V usage is TRBV23-1 and J usage is TRBJ1-2, with D possibly being TRBD1 (6 bases). TRBV23-1 is placed among ORFs of uncertain function. V was cut by 1 base and J by 5 bases, with 14 bases left in between. CDR3 size: 15 residues. CDR3 DNA (partial): TGCGCCAGCAGTCAATTCGGGGGGCAAAGGTATGGC. As protein: CASSQFGGQRYG. The full CDR3 sequence reads CASSQFGGQRYGYTF.

This clone has a count of ten or more. The read terminates 3 residues before the CDR3 end, so the remaining end is supplied by the germline J gene. The V gene is TRBV20-1, the J gene TRBJ2-1; 10 bases align to TRBD2. The germline CDR1 and CDR2 sequences are DFQATT and SNEGSKA (reference sequence). The CDR3 loop spans 15 amino acids. V was clipped by 6 bases and J by 6 bases; unmatched bases: 11. CDR3 bases read: TGCAGTGCGTTTTTAGCGGGGGGCCTCCTCAATGAG. Translated: CSAFLAGGLLNE. The whole CDR3 is CSAFLAGGLLNEQFF.

This clone has only a few counts. The read halts 3 residues ahead of the CDR3 end, with the missing end drawn from the germline J gene. The chain joins TRBV19 to TRBJ2-1, with 7 bases fitting TRBD1. After removal of 8 bases from V and 7 bases from J, the junction contained 8 bases not matched to a gene. The CDR3 extends over 13 amino acids. Per the germline V gene, CDR1 is LNHDA and CDR2 is SQIVND (reference sequence). CDR3: CASSYRGANEQFF. The part of the CDR3 DNA that was read is TGTGCCAGTTCCTACAGGGGAGCGAATGAG.

Points on this clone: The sequence runs out 3 residues before the end of the CDR3; the remainder is reconstructed from the germline J gene. This chain joins TRBV19 and TRBJ2-5; D remains ambiguous. Trimming took off 6 bases at V and 2 bases at J, with 10 bases between the two ends. This CDR3 contains 13 residues. Germline CDR1 and CDR2: LNHDA and SQIVND (reference sequence). The covered CDR3 bases are TGTGCCAGTAGACTGTCGACACAAGAGACC. Protein product: CASRLSTQET. From start to end, the CDR3 is CASRLSTQETQYF.

Of note for this clone: One end of the junction is discordant with germline, which a read error may explain. The read finishes 3 residues shy of the CDR3 end, and the germline J gene is used to complete it. The J gene is TRBJ1-1, the V gene TRBV18; 9 bases are a match to TRBD1. CDR3 size: 13 residues. Germline V gene data show CDR1 as KGHSH and CDR2 as LQKENI. This CDR3 is CASSPQGARGAFF. The CDR3 DNA, read in part, is TGTGCCAGCTCTCCACAGGGGGCCCGTGGG. The full variable domain, its missing parts supplied by reference TRBV18 and TRBJ1-1, is NAGVMQNPRHLVRRRGQEARLRCSPMKGHSHVYWYRQLPEEGLKFMVYLQKENIIDESGMPKERFSAEFPKEGPSILRIQQVVRGDSAAYFCASSPQGARGAFFGQGTRLTVV.

Points on this clone: The CDR3 end is not reached by the read, which stops 3 residues before it; the germline J gene fills it in. The chain uses TRBV19 and TRBJ1-5; weak D call: TRBD1 (5 bases). This CDR3 has 16 residues. Deletions cut 5 bases from V and 1 base from J, with 15 bases between. Germline CDR1 is LNHDA and CDR2 is SQIVND (reference sequence). CDR3: CASSVGAGWSNQPQHF. The part of the CDR3 DNA that was read is TGTGCCAGTAGTGTAGGGGCTGGTTGGAGCAATCAGCCC.

This clone has just a few counts. Read sequence stops 3 residues before the CDR3 end, and the germline J gene provides the missing end. The chain couples TRBV30 to TRBJ2-1; 9 positions match TRBD2. This CDR3 is built from 15 residues. J lost 2 bases, V lost 1 base, and 3 bases had no gene match. Germline V gene sequence: CDR1 GTSNPN, CDR2 SVGIG (reference sequence). CDR3 sequence: CAWSEAGGTYNEQFF. The CDR3 DNA, read in part, is TGTGCCTGGAGTGAAGCGGGGGGCACCTACAATGAG.

This clone has more than one count but fewer than ten. The read is 3 residues too short to cover the CDR3 end, so that end is filled in from the germline J gene. This chain links TRBV7-9 with TRBJ1-5; the D gene is possibly TRBD1 (6 bases). Per germline, CDR1 SEHNR and CDR2 FQNEAQ (reference sequence). V was trimmed by 5 bases and J by 9 bases, leaving 11 bases between them. This CDR3 has 12 amino acids. The covered CDR3 bases are TGTGCCAGCAGCCGAACCAGGGGGCCC. Amino acid sequence: CASSRTRGP. The whole CDR3 reads CASSRTRGPQHF.

In this sample, this clone turned up many times. The DNA ends 3 residues before the CDR3 does, and the rest of the CDR3 is filled in from the germline J gene. The chain couples TRBV18 to TRBJ2-7, with 7 bases matching TRBD1. V shed 1 base and J 4 bases; nucleotides not matched to a gene: 4. Germline V lookup: CDR1 KGHSH, CDR2 LQKENI. This CDR3 contains 14 residues. The CDR3 region is CASSPRTGEYEQYF. The CDR3 DNA, read in part, is TGTGCCAGCTCACCACGTACAGGGGAATACGAG.

This clone was found a few times. CDR3 DNA, as far as it was read: TGTGCCAGCAGACCGAGGGACAGGGTTTTCTCACCC. Residues: CASRPRDRVFSP. The full CDR3 protein reads CASRPRDRVFSPLHF. The gene calls are TRBV6-2 or TRBV6-3 and TRBJ1-6; 9 nucleotides align to TRBD1. The read terminates 3 residues before the CDR3 end, so the remaining end is supplied by the germline J gene. The V gene's germline CDR1 is MNHEY and CDR2 SVGEGT. Trimming at V came to 6 bases and at J to 10 bases, leaving 10 bases not matched to a gene. The CDR3 has 15 amino acids.

In this sample, this clone turned up many times. From the germline J gene comes the end of the CDR3, since the read stops 3 residues before it. This sequence joins TRBV9 and TRBJ1-6, with 10 bases lining up with TRBD1. The ends lost 3 bases at V and 10 bases at J; junction bases unmatched: 7. Germline-derived CDR1 and CDR2 are SGDLS and YYNGEE. The CDR3 length is 15 residues. CDR3 in amino acids: CASSGAGTGVSPLHF. CDR3 bases read: TGTGCCAGCAGCGGGGCCGGGACAGGGGTCTCACCC.

As regards this clone: Coverage ceases 3 residues before the CDR3 finishes, and the germline J gene fills in the end. The chain is built from TRBV7-9 and TRBJ2-1; 9 bases are a match to TRBD1. V lost 5 bases to trimming and J lost 7 bases; unmatched junction nucleotides: 6. CDR3 length equals 14 residues. Germline V CDR1 and CDR2: SEHNR, FQNEAQ (reference sequence). Here the CDR3 reads CASSPWTGENEQFF. The covered CDR3 bases are TGTGCCAGCAGCCCCTGGACAGGGGAGAATGAG.

This clone was seen many times. The read ends 3 residues shy of where the CDR3 ends; the end is completed using the germline J gene. The chain uses TRBV10-3 and TRBJ1-1; D possibly corresponds to TRBD1 (5 bases). V lost 9 bases to trimming and J lost 6 bases, with 11 bases between them. Germline values: CDR1 ENHRY, CDR2 SYGVKD. This CDR3 contains 11 residues. This CDR3 reads CAMGTRAEAFF. The DNA read from the CDR3 is TGTGCCATGGGGACTCGAGCTGAA.

As regards this clone: With the read ending 3 residues before the CDR3 end, the germline J gene is used to fill in that end. This chain connects TRBV2 to TRBJ2-1; TRBD1 aligns across 7 bases. Germline V lookup: CDR1 SNHLY, CDR2 FYNNEI. V shed 6 bases, J shed 2 bases, and the junction held 7 bases outside the gene matches. The CDR3 spans 15 residues. This chain's CDR3 is CASRGTASTYNEQFF. The CDR3 DNA, read in part, is TGTGCCAGCAGGGGGACAGCTTCTACCTACAATGAG.

As regards this clone: The sequence runs out 3 residues before the end of the CDR3; the remainder is reconstructed from the germline J gene. This chain joins TRBV6-2 or TRBV6-3 and TRBJ2-1, with D hard to call. Germline CDR1 reads MNHEY; CDR2 reads SVGEGT. V lost 2 bases and J lost 0, with 8 bases in between. The CDR3 has 15 residues. The CDR3 loop reads CASSYDWSSYNEQFF. The CDR3 bases that were read are TGTGCCAGCAGTTACGACTGGAGCTCCTACAATGAG.

This clone has only a few counts. The CDR3 goes on 3 residues after the read ends, and that part is filled in from the germline J gene. The chain links TRBV20-1 to TRBJ2-7; 12 bases match TRBD2. CDR3 length equals 14 residues. The germline V gene encodes CDR1 DFQATT and CDR2 SNEGSKA (reference sequence). J was trimmed by 4 bases and V by 3 bases; bases with no gene match: 4. The covered CDR3 bases are TGCAGTGCTAGTTCGACTAGCGGGGGTTACGAG. This sequence encodes CSASSTSGGYE. The whole CDR3 region reads CSASSTSGGYEQYF.

About this clone itself: The CDR3 extends 3 residues past the end of the read, so its final part is completed from the germline J gene. V and J are TRBV19 and TRBJ1-1, with D unclear. The germline V gene has CDR1 LNHDA and CDR2 SQIVND (reference sequence). The CDR3 consists of 12 residues. Trimming removed 7 bases at V and 0 bases at J, with 6 bases between. The CDR3 protein is CASNSLNTEAFF. The CDR3 bases that were read are TGTGCCAGTAACTCCCTGAACACTGAA.

As for this clone: Sequencing ends 3 residues short of the CDR3 end; the germline J gene provides the rest. The chain links TRBV19 to TRBJ1-6; D might be TRBD1 (5 bases). V lost 4 bases and J 0 bases, leaving 16 bases between the germline ends. Germline values: CDR1 LNHDA, CDR2 SQIVND (reference sequence). This CDR3 has 18 amino acids. The CDR3 spells CASSRFGTSSSYNSPLHF. The covered CDR3 bases are TGTGCCAGTAGTAGGTTCGGGACTTCGAGCTCCTATAATTCACCC.

This clone has just a few counts. The CDR3 sequence is CASSQGILPDTQYF. Partial CDR3 DNA: TGTGCCAGTAGTCAGGGGATATTGCCAGATACG. The chain carries TRBV19 and TRBJ2-3, with D tentatively TRBD1 (6 bases). Coverage ceases 3 residues before the CDR3 finishes, and the germline J gene fills in the end. V lost 5 bases and J 4 bases, leaving 13 bases between the germline ends. Germline assignment: CDR1 LNHDA and CDR2 SQIVND (reference sequence). This CDR3 region has 14 residues.

In regard to this clone: The sequenced fragment ends 3 residues before the CDR3 boundary, so the rest is inferred from the germline J gene. V usage is TRBV18 and J usage is TRBJ2-5, with 7 bases matching TRBD1. J gave up 2 bases and V 3 bases, and 3 bases lay outside the gene matches. The CDR3 runs 14 residues. The V gene's germline CDR1 is KGHSH and CDR2 LQKENI. CDR3 DNA (partial): TGTGCCAGCTCACCGCCGACAGGGCAAGAGACC. This encodes CASSPPTGQET. The full CDR3 protein is CASSPPTGQETQYF.

The table lists this clone with a few counts. Read sequence stops 3 residues before the CDR3 end, and the germline J gene provides the missing end. The chain uses TRBV30 and TRBJ1-2; unclear D gene. The germline V and J ends were trimmed by 3 bases and 7 bases, with 15 bases remaining between them. This CDR3 has 13 residues. Germline lookup yields CDR1 GTSNPN and CDR2 SVGIG (reference sequence). The CDR3 protein is CAWSPEGLSGYTF. The DNA read from the CDR3 is TGTGCCTGGAGCCCTGAGGGTTTGTCTGGC.

This clone was observed a few times. Read coverage stops 3 residues before the CDR3 terminus; the germline J gene supplies the remainder. This chain joins TRBV20-1 and TRBJ2-1; TRBD2 aligns across 10 bases. The CDR3 has 15 residues. Germline trimming cut 3 bases from V and 9 bases from J; bases unmatched to any gene: 11. Germline V gene sequence: CDR1 DFQATT, CDR2 SNEGSKA (reference sequence). The CDR3 reads CSASPAGGRGSEQFF. CDR3 DNA (partial): TGCAGTGCTAGCCCAGCGGGGGGGAGAGGGAGTGAG.

This clone qualifies as medium-sized. The DNA ends 3 residues before the CDR3 does, and the rest of the CDR3 is filled in from the germline J gene. The chain uses TRBV20-1 and TRBJ1-1; the D gene is possibly TRBD1 (5 bases). The CDR3 runs 15 residues. The ends were cut back, 2 bases at V and 1 base at J, with 14 bases in the middle. Germline-derived CDR1 and CDR2 are DFQATT and SNEGSKA (reference sequence). CDR3 loop: CSARSGTDRNTEAFF. The CDR3 DNA, read in part, is TGCAGTGCTAGATCGGGGACTGACAGGAACACTGAA.